The sequence of this T cell receptor beta chain was determined in a study of blood T cell repertoires in COVID-19. The V gene lost 2 bases and the J gene lost 4 bases, with 17 bases spanning the gap. Looked up from germline, CDR1 is MGHDK and CDR2 is SYGVNS. This CDR3 region has 16 residues. Method: immunoSEQ multiplex PCR; TCRdb's copy keeps in-frame clones and lacks some. The sample carries about 180,000 clones, around 84% recorded once. V gene TRBV25-1 combines with J gene TRBJ1-1; no clear D. The receptor was derived from a middle-aged man with active or convalescent COVID-19. Specimen: peripheral blood. CDR3 protein: CASSEQQGGFGTEAFF. CDR3 DNA: TGTGCCAGCAGTGAACAACAAGGAGGGTTCGGCACTGAAGCTTTCTTT.